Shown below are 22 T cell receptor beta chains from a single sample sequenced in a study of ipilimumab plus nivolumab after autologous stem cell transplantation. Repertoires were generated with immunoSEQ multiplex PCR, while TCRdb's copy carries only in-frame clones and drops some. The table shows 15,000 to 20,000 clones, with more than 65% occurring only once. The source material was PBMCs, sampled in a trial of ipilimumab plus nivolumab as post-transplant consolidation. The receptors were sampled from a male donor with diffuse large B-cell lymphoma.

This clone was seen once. The CDR3, as DNA: TGTGCCAGCTCACCAGAAACGGGAGCACAGATTATCGACAATGAGCAGTTCTTC. Translation: CASSPETGAQIIDNEQFF. The gene calls are TRBV18 and TRBJ2-1; possible D gene TRBD2, 6 bases. This CDR3 contains 18 residues. V lost 2 bases and J 5 bases, leaving 22 bases between the germline ends. The germline gives CDR1 KGHSH, CDR2 LQKENI.

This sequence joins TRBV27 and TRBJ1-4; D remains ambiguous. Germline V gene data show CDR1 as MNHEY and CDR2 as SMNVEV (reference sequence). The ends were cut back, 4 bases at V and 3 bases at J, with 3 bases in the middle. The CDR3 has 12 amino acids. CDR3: CASSSSNEKLFF. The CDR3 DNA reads TGTGCCAGCAGTTCCTCTAATGAAAAACTGTTTTTT.

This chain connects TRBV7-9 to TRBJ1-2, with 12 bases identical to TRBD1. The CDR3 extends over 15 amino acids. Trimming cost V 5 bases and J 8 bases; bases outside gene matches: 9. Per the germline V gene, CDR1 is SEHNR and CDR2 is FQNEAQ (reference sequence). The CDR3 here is CASSIGTGGFGGYTF. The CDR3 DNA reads TGTGCCAGCAGCATTGGGACAGGGGGCTTTGGCGGCTACACCTTC.

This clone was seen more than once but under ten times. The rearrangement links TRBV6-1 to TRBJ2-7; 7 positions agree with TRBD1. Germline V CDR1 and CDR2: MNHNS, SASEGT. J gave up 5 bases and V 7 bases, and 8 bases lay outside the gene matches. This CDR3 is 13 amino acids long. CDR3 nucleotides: TGTGCCAGCACTTTGACAGGGACCCACGAGCAGTACTTC. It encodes CASTLTGTHEQYF.

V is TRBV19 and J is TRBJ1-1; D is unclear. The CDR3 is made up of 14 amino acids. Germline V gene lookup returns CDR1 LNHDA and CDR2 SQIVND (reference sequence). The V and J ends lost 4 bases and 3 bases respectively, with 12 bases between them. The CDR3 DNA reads TGTGCCAGTAGTAACCCGGCCGGGGACACTGAAGCTTTCTTT. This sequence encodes CASSNPAGDTEAFF.

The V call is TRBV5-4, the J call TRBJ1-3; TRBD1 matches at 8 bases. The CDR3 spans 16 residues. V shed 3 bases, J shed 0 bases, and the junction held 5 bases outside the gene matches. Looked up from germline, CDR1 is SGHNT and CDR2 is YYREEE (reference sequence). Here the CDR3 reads CASSSGQVNSGNTIYF. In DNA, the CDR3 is TGTGCCAGCAGCTCGGGACAGGTTAACTCTGGAAACACCATATATTTT. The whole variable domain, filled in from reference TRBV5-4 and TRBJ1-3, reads ETGVTQSPTHLIKTRGQQVTLRCSSQSGHNTVSWYQQALGQGPQFIFQYYREEENGRGNFPPRFSGLQFPNYSSELNVNALELDDSALYLCASSSGQVNSGNTIYFGEGSWLTVV.

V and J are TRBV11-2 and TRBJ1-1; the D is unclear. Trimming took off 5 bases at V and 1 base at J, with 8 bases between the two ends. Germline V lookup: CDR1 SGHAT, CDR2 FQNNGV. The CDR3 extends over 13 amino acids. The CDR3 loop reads CASSVTANTEAFF. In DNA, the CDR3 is TGTGCCAGCAGCGTCACAGCGAACACTGAAGCTTTCTTT.

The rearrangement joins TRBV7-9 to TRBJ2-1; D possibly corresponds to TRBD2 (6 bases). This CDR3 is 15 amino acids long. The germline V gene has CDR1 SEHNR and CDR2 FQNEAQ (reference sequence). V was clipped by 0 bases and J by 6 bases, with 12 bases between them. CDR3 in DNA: TGTGCCAGCAGCTTAGCAGGGACTCTCCTCAATGAGCAGTTCTTC. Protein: CASSLAGTLLNEQFF.

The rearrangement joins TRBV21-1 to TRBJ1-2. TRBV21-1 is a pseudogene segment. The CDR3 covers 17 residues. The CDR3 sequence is CASSKDEASPTNYGYTF. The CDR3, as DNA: TGTGCCAGCAGCAAAGATGAGGCATCTCCCACTAACTATGGCTACACCTTC.

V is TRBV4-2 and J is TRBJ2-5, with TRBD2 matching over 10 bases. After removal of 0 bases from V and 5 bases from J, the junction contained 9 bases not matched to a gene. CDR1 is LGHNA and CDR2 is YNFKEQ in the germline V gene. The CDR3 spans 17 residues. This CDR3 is CASSQDGLAGVGETQYF. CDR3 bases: TGTGCCAGCAGCCAAGACGGGCTAGCGGGAGTAGGGGAGACCCAGTACTTC.

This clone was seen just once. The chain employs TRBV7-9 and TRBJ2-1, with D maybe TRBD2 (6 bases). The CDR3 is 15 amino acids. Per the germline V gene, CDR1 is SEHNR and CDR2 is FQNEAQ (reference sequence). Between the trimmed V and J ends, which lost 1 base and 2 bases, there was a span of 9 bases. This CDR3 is CASSLERRAYNEQFF. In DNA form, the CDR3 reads TGTGCCAGCAGCTTAGAGCGGAGGGCCTACAATGAGCAGTTCTTC.

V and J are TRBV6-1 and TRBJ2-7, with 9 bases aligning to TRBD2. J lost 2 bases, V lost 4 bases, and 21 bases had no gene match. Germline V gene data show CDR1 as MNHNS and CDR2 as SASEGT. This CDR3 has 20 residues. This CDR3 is CASSVSWTGDLVAGAYEQYF. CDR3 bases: TGTGCCAGCAGTGTTAGTTGGACAGGTGATTTAGTAGCGGGAGCCTACGAGCAGTACTTC.

CDR3 protein: CASSSPGTSGGPDSYEQYF. CDR3 in DNA: TGTGCCAGCAGCTCCCCCGGGACTAGCGGGGGGCCGGATTCCTACGAGCAGTACTTC. The rearrangement uses TRBV5-4 and TRBJ2-7, with 15 bases identical to TRBD2. CDR1 is SGHNT and CDR2 is YYREEE in the germline V gene (reference sequence). With V trimmed by 3 bases and J by 1 base, 11 bases remained unmatched. CDR3 length equals 19 residues.

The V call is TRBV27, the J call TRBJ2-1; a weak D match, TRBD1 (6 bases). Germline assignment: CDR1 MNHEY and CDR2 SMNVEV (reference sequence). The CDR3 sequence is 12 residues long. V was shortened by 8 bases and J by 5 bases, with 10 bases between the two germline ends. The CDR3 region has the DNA TGTGCCAGCCGACAGGTAAACAATGAGCAGTTCTTC. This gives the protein CASRQVNNEQFF.

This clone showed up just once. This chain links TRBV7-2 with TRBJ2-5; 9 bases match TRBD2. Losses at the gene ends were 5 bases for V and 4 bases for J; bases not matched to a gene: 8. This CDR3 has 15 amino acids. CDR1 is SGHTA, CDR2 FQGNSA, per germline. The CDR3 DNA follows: TGTGCCAGCAGCCTCCCTAGCGGGACGGGAGAGACCCAGTACTTC. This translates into CASSLPSGTGETQYF.

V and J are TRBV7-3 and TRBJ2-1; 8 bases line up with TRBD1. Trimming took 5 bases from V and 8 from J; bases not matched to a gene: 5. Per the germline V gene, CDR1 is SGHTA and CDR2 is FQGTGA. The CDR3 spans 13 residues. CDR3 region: CASSPQGAHEQFF. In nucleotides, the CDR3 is TGTGCCAGCAGCCCTCAGGGGGCCCATGAGCAGTTCTTC.

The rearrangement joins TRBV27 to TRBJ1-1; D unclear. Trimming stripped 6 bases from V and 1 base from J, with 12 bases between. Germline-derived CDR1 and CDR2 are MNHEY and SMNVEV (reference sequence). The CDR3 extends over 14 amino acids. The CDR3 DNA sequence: TGTGCCAGCAGCTCAACACACCGGAACACTGAAGCTTTCTTT. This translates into CASSSTHRNTEAFF.

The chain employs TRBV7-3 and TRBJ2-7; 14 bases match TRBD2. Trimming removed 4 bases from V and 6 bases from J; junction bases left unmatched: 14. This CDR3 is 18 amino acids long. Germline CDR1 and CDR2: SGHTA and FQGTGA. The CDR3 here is CASSSNFGLAGGTVEQYF. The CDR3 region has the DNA TGTGCCAGCAGCTCAAATTTCGGACTAGCGGGGGGAACCGTCGAGCAGTACTTC.

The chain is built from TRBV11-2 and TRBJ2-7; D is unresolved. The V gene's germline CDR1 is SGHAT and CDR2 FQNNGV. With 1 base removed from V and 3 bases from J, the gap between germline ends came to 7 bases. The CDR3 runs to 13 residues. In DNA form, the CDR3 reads TGTGCCAGCAGCTTAGCGGCCAGCTACGAGCAGTACTTC. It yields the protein CASSLAASYEQYF.

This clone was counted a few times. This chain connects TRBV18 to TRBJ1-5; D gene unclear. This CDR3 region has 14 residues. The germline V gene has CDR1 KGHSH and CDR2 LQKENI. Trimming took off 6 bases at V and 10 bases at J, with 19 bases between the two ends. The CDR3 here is CASSRNWTARPQHF. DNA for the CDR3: TGTGCCAGCTCCCGCAATTGGACGGCGCGCCCCCAGCATTTT.

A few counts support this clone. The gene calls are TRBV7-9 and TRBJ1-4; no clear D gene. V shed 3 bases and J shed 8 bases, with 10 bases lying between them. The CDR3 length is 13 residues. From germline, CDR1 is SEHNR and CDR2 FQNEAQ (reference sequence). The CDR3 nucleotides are TGTGCCAGCAGCTTTGACGTGGGCGAAAAACTGTTTTTT. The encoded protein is CASSFDVGEKLFF.

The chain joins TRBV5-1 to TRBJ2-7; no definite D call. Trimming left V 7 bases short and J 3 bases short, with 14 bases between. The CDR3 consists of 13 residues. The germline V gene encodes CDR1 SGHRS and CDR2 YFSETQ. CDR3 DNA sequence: TGCGCCAGCTCCCACGCCGAGAGCTACGAGCAGTACTTC. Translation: CASSHAESYEQYF.